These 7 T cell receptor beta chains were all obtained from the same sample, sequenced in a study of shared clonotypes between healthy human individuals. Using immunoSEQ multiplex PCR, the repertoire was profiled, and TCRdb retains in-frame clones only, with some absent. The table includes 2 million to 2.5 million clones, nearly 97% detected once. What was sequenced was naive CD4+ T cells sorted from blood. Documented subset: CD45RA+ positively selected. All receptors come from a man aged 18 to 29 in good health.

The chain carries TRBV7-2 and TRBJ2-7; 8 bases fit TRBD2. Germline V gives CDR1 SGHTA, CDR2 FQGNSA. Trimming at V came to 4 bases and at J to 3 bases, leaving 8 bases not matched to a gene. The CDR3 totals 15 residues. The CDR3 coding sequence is TGTGCCAGCAGCTCCGAGAGCGGGGGAATCTACGAGCAGTACTTC. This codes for CASSSESGGIYEQYF.

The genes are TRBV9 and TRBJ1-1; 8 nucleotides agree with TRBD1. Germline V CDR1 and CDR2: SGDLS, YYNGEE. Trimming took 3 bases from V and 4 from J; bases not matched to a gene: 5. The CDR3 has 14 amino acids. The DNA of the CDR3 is TGTGCCAGCAGCGCCGACAGGGGACCCACTGAAGCTTTCTTT. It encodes CASSADRGPTEAFF.

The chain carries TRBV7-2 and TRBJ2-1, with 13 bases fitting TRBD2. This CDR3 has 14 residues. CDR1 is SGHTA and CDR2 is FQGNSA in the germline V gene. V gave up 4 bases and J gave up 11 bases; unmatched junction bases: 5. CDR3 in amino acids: CASSSGTSGTKQFF. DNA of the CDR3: TGTGCCAGCAGCTCCGGGACTAGCGGGACAAAGCAGTTCTTC.

This CDR3 reads CASSSRQGGDTEAFF. CDR3 nucleotides: TGCGCCAGCAGCTCTAGACAGGGTGGAGACACTGAAGCTTTCTTT. The chain is built from TRBV5-1 and TRBJ1-1, with 7 nucleotides matching TRBD1. Germline V CDR1 and CDR2: SGHRS, YFSETQ. The J segment lost 3 bases and the V segment lost 3 bases, leaving 8 bases of the junction unmatched. The CDR3 consists of 15 residues.

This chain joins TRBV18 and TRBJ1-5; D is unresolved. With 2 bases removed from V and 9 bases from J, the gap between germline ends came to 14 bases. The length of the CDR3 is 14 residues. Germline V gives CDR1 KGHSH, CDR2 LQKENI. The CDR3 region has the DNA TGTGCCAGCTCACCAGGGTCACCTAATTGGCCCCAGCATTTT. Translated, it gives CASSPGSPNWPQHF.

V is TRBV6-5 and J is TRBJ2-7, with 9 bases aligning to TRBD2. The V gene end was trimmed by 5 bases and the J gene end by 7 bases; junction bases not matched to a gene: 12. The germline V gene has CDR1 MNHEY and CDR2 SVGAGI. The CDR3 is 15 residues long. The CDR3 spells CASSPRGAGGREQYF. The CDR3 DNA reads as TGTGCCAGCAGTCCCCGAGGAGCGGGAGGTCGGGAGCAGTACTTC.

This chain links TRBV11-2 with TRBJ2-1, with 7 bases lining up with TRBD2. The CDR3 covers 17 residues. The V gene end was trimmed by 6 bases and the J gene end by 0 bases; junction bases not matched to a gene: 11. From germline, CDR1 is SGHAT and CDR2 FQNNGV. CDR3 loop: CASRPLTSPGSYNEQFF. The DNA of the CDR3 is TGTGCCAGCAGACCTTTGACTAGCCCGGGCTCCTACAATGAGCAGTTCTTC. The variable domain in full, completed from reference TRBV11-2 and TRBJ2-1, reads EAGVAQSPRYKIIEKRQSVAFWCNPISGHATLYWYQQILGQGPKLLIQFQNNGVVDDSQLPKDRFSAERLKGVDSTLKIQPAKLEDSAVYLCASRPLTSPGSYNEQFFGPGTRLTVL.